Shown below are 26 T cell receptor beta chains from a single sample sequenced in a study of regulatory T cells in long-lasting Graves disease. As for time point: newly diagnosed GD, antithyroid drugs for less than 3 months. After RNA was extracted from PBMCs, the TCR library was made from it. Arm-PCR of CDR3 regions and iRepertoire HTBI primers were used to build TCR beta libraries. Via MiXCR, TCRdb re-called the multiplex PCR reads, giving one row per CDR3 protein. The profile shows over 200,000 distinct CDR3 sequences, about 16% of them singletons. This sample comprised peripheral blood mononuclear cells (PBMCs), obtained at new diagnosis, from a patient treated with antithyroid drugs. The receptors derive from a female donor with Graves disease.

In this sample, this clonotype turned up many times. V usage is TRBV19 and J usage is TRBJ1-6; 7 positions agree with TRBD1. CDR3 length: 14 residues. The ends lost 5 bases at V and 8 bases at J; junction bases unmatched: 6. The germline gives CDR1 LNHDA, CDR2 SQIVND (reference sequence). In DNA form, the CDR3 reads TGTGCCAGTAGTGAACGGGACAGCTATTCACCCCTCCACTTT. Its protein is CASSERDSYSPLHF.

This clonotype was recorded at least ten times. V is TRBV28 and J is TRBJ2-7; D is possibly TRBD2 (6 bases). The CDR3 is 14 residues long. With 3 bases removed from V and 6 bases from J, the gap between germline ends came to 15 bases. CDR1 and CDR2 (germline): MDHEN, SYDVKM. This chain's CDR3 is CASSLGGGGVEQYF. The CDR3, as DNA: TGTGCCAGCAGTTTGGGGGGAGGAGGGGTCGAGCAGTACTTC.

This clonotype came up many times. V usage is TRBV20-1 and J usage is TRBJ2-7, with 8 bases lining up with TRBD2. Germline V gene lookup returns CDR1 DFQATT and CDR2 SNEGSKA (reference sequence). J was trimmed by 2 bases and V by 5 bases; bases with no gene match: 8. The CDR3 extends over 14 amino acids. DNA for the CDR3: TGCAGTGCTGCGAGCGGGGGAAGCACCTACGAGCAGTACTTC. Translating it yields CSAASGGSTYEQYF.

This clonotype showed up many times. The V gene is TRBV19, the J gene TRBJ1-2, with TRBD1 identical over 9 bases. The CDR3 is made up of 14 amino acids. The junction had 8 bases not matched to a gene; V was cut back by 8 bases and J by 4 bases. Germline assignment: CDR1 LNHDA and CDR2 SQIVND (reference sequence). The CDR3 protein is CASRERDRAYGYTF. The CDR3 nucleotides read TGTGCCAGTCGTGAAAGGGACAGGGCCTATGGCTACACCTTC.

Many counts were recorded for this clonotype. The chain joins TRBV27 to TRBJ1-2, with 7 nucleotides matching TRBD1. From germline, CDR1 is MNHEY and CDR2 SMNVEV (reference sequence). There are 15 residues in the CDR3. J gave up 8 bases and V 1 base, and 10 bases lay outside the gene matches. The CDR3 is CASSLLGGAKRGYTF. CDR3 in DNA: TGTGCCAGCAGTTTATTAGGGGGCGCAAAAAGGGGCTACACCTTC.

This clonotype was seen ten or more times. The gene calls are TRBV11-2 and TRBJ2-5; TRBD2 agrees at 12 bases. The J segment lost 5 bases and the V segment lost 1 base, leaving 5 bases of the junction unmatched. The CDR3 covers 16 residues. The germline CDR1 and CDR2 sequences are SGHAT and FQNNGV. CDR3 in DNA: TGTGCCAGCAGCTTAGGTCTAGCGGGAGGGTATGAGACCCAGTACTTC. This gives the protein CASSLGLAGGYETQYF.

Points on this clonotype: A far larger clone is one nucleotide away, so this likely arose from a read error. This chain joins TRBV27 and TRBJ1-1; D ambiguous. This CDR3 is 14 amino acids long. Trimming left V 6 bases short and J 4 bases short, with 15 bases between. Germline V lookup: CDR1 MNHEY, CDR2 SMNVEV (reference sequence). CDR3 region: CASSTTRMCTEAFF. CDR3 nucleotides: TGTGCCAGCAGCACGACAAGGATGTGCACTGAAGCTTTCTTT.

The chain joins TRBV5-4 to TRBJ1-1; D is unclear. This CDR3 is 13 amino acids long. The germline gives CDR1 SGHNT, CDR2 YYREEE (reference sequence). Trimming shortened V by 1 base and J by 2 bases, and 6 bases separated the two germline ends. In DNA, the CDR3 is TGTGCCAGCAGCTTGTTTCCTAACACTGAAGCTTTCTTT. As protein: CASSLFPNTEAFF.

This clonotype was seen ten or more times. J is TRBJ2-7 and V is TRBV3-1; D is unclear. The ends were cut back, 1 base at V and 3 bases at J, with 10 bases in the middle. The CDR3 is 14 amino acids. Per the germline V gene, CDR1 is LGHDT and CDR2 is YNNKEL (reference sequence). The CDR3 nucleotides read TGTGCCAGCAGCCAAGGCGGTTTGTACTACGAGCAGTACTTC. It translates to CASSQGGLYYEQYF.

Worth noting for this clonotype: Being one base from a much bigger clone, this may be a read error. The rearrangement uses TRBV27 and TRBJ2-5; possibly TRBD1 for D (5 bases). The CDR3 sequence is 17 residues long. CDR1 and CDR2 (germline): MNHEY, SMNVEV (reference sequence). V was trimmed by 2 bases and J by 5 bases, leaving 21 bases between them. DNA for the CDR3: TGTGCCAGCAGTTTAGCCCGAGACAGTTTCTTGGGGGAGACCCAGTACTTC. This encodes CASSLARDSFLGETQYF.

In the case of this clonotype: One end of the junction is discordant with germline, which a read error may explain. The chain recombines TRBV12-3 or TRBV12-4 with TRBJ2-7, with D tentatively TRBD1 (6 bases). This CDR3 has 14 amino acids. CDR3 sequence (DNA): TGTGCCAGCTGTTTGACAGGCCGAACCTACGAGCAGTACTTC. This gives the protein CASCLTGRTYEQYF.

This clonotype was recorded many times. This chain uses TRBV19 with TRBJ1-2; 8 bases match TRBD1. The CDR3 covers 17 residues. Per germline, CDR1 LNHDA and CDR2 SQIVND (reference sequence). V was pared by 2 bases and J by 4 bases, with 12 bases of the junction left unmatched. The CDR3 loop is CASSISDAGGAGYGYTF. The CDR3, as DNA: TGTGCCAGTAGTATATCCGATGCAGGGGGCGCCGGCTATGGCTACACCTTC. Full variable domain (remainder filled in from reference TRBV19 and TRBJ1-2): DGGITQSPKYLFRKEGQNVTLSCEQNLNHDAMYWYRQDPGQGLRLIYYSQIVNDFQKGDIAEGYSVSREKKESFPLTVTSAQKNPTAFYLCASSISDAGGAGYGYTFGSGTRLTVV.

Concerning this clonotype itself: A read error is possible here, since a much larger clone lies one base away. This sequence joins TRBV6-1 and TRBJ1-2; TRBD1 might be the D (6 bases). V gave up 7 bases and J gave up 2 bases, with 14 bases separating them. In germline, CDR1 is MNHNS, CDR2 SASEGT. The CDR3 totals 14 residues. The CDR3 nucleotides read TGTGCCAGCACAACCAAGGGGGGAAACTATGGCTACACCTTC. Amino acids: CASTTKGGNYGYTF.

This clonotype has a count of ten or more. This chain uses TRBV12-3 or TRBV12-4 with TRBJ1-1, with a weak D call TRBD1 (5 bases). The length of the CDR3 is 11 residues. V was trimmed by 4 bases and J by 8 bases, leaving 8 bases between them. The CDR3 DNA reads as TGTGCCAGCAGTTCCGGACACGAAGCTTTCTTT. It specifies CASSSGHEAFF.

This clonotype was seen a few times. The chain links TRBV20-1 to TRBJ2-5; D remains unclear. Per germline, CDR1 DFQATT and CDR2 SNEGSKA (reference sequence). The CDR3 runs 11 residues. V was cut by 3 bases and J by 5 bases, with 7 bases left in between. The CDR3 reads CSASTTETQYF. The DNA of the CDR3 is TGCAGTGCTAGCACTACGGAGACCCAGTACTTC.

This clonotype was observed at least ten times. The chain is built from TRBV20-1 and TRBJ2-5; 12 nucleotides line up with TRBD2. Germline CDR1 is DFQATT and CDR2 is SNEGSKA (reference sequence). V shed 2 bases, J shed 5 bases, and the junction held 9 bases outside the gene matches. This CDR3 contains 16 residues. For the CDR3, the DNA is TGCAGTGCTAGAAGGCTAGCGGGAGGGATAACCGAGACCCAGTACTTC. It translates to CSARRLAGGITETQYF.

This clonotype showed up many times. This chain connects TRBV15 to TRBJ1-1; 12 bases are shared with TRBD1. J lost 6 bases, V lost 2 bases, and 4 bases had no gene match. Germline-derived CDR1 and CDR2 are LNHNV and YYDKDF (reference sequence). The CDR3 extends over 15 amino acids. The CDR3, as DNA: TGTGCCACCAGCAGAATGGGACAGGGGGCCCCTGAAGCTTTCTTT. It is translated as CATSRMGQGAPEAFF.

This clonotype has ten or more counts. The V and J genes are TRBV18 and TRBJ1-5; 10 bases line up with TRBD1. Germline values: CDR1 KGHSH, CDR2 LQKENI. With V trimmed by 3 bases and J by 9 bases, 2 bases remained unmatched. CDR3 length: 13 residues. CDR3 coding DNA: TGTGCCAGCTCACCGGGACAGGGGCCGCCCCAGCATTTT. It translates to CASSPGQGPPQHF.

This clonotype was seen ten or more times. The genes are TRBV3-1 and TRBJ2-7; maybe TRBD1 (5 bases). The CDR3 length is 12 residues. Germline loops: CDR1 LGHDT, CDR2 YNNKEL (reference sequence). The ends were cut back, 0 bases at V and 6 bases at J, with 6 bases in the middle. For the CDR3, the DNA is TGTGCCAGCAGCCAAGATACAGGCGAGCAGTACTTC. Its protein product is CASSQDTGEQYF.

This clonotype was recorded many times. The chain joins TRBV19 to TRBJ1-5, with D tentatively TRBD1 (5 bases). The CDR3 has 14 residues. The germline gives CDR1 LNHDA, CDR2 SQIVND (reference sequence). The V end lost 3 bases, the J end lost 4 bases, and 10 bases lay between the germline ends. This chain's CDR3 is CASSITGANQPQHF. The CDR3 DNA reads TGTGCCAGTAGTATTACCGGGGCAAATCAGCCCCAGCATTTT.

This clonotype was recorded a few times. A much more abundant neighbour one base away suggests this may be a read error. The rearrangement uses TRBV5-6 and TRBJ1-5, with D tentatively TRBD1 (5 bases). The V end lost 2 bases, the J end lost 2 bases, and 14 bases lay between the germline ends. Germline-derived CDR1 and CDR2 are SGHDT and YYEEEE. CDR3 size: 16 residues. The CDR3 loop is CASSFYGGDGNQPQHF. The CDR3 DNA reads as TGTGCCAGCAGCTTTTACGGGGGGGATGGCAATCAGCCCCAGCATTTT.

This clonotype was observed a handful of times. The chain is built from TRBV6-1 and TRBJ2-7, with TRBD1 as a possible D gene (5 bases). Trimming pared 5 bases from V and 2 bases from J, leaving 13 bases between. Germline CDR1 MNHNS, CDR2 SASEGT. This CDR3 comprises 14 residues. The CDR3 DNA sequence: TGTGCCAGCAGTCCCGACGACAGCGCCTACGAGCAGTACTTC. This gives the protein CASSPDDSAYEQYF.

Many counts were recorded for this clonotype. This rearrangement joins TRBV11-3 to TRBJ2-1; D gene uncertain. Trimming took 3 bases from V and 1 from J, leaving 10 bases between them. Germline CDR1 SGHNT, CDR2 YENEEA. The CDR3 runs 15 residues. The CDR3, as DNA: TGTGCCAGCAGCTTGACCCACCTATCCTACAATGAGCAGTTCTTC. This codes for CASSLTHLSYNEQFF.

This clonotype was seen at least ten times. This sequence joins TRBV6-5 and TRBJ1-1; no clear D gene. Trimming pared 0 bases from V and 2 bases from J, leaving 13 bases between. This CDR3 comprises 16 residues. Germline-derived CDR1 and CDR2 are MNHEY and SVGAGI. CDR3 region: CASSYSFGWPNTEAFF. In nucleotides, the CDR3 is TGTGCCAGCAGTTACTCGTTTGGATGGCCCAACACTGAAGCTTTCTTT.

V usage is TRBV10-1 and J usage is TRBJ2-2; TRBD2 agrees at 10 bases. V trimming: 2 bases; J trimming: 3 bases; junction bases outside the gene matches: 6. This CDR3 has 17 amino acids. Germline V gives CDR1 WNHNN, CDR2 SYGVQD (reference sequence). CDR3 amino acids: CASSERLAGADTGELFF. The CDR3, as DNA: TGCGCCAGCAGTGAGAGGCTAGCGGGAGCGGACACCGGGGAGCTGTTTTTT.

Details on this clonotype: Being one base from a much bigger clone, this may be a read error. The chain links TRBV7-8 to TRBJ2-5, with D uncertain. V shed 5 bases and J shed 5 bases, with 18 bases lying between them. The germline gives CDR1 SGHVS, CDR2 FQNEAQ. The CDR3 contains 15 residues. CDR3 DNA: TGTGCCAGCAGCCTTGGTAGTCCCTCCGGGGAGACCCAGTACTTC. Protein product: CASSLGSPSGETQYF.